Listed below are T cell receptor beta chains from one sample, sequenced in a study of T cells after yellow fever vaccination. TCRdb re-called the 5' RACE reads with MiXCR, one entry per CDR3 protein. Of more than 350,000 distinct CDR3 sequences listed, around a tenth are singletons. This material consisted of PBMCs, taken on the day of the first yellow fever vaccination. These receptors were collected from a man aged 18 to 29 who received the YFV17D yellow fever vaccine. CDR3s include the opening cysteine and the closing phenylalanine or tryptophan. The order of the fields is CDR3 length, clone size, J gene, V gene, D gene, CDR3 protein, CDR3 DNA. D genes are given only for firm matches. Size is omitted from some rows. Given values are once, few, many or a class for expanded clones.

len: 14; abundance: -; j_gene: TRBJ2-3; v_gene: TRBV20-1; d_gene: -; CDR3aa: CSARDLGGPNTQYF; CDR3nt: TGCAGTGCTAGAGATCTCGGCGGCCCGAATACGCAGTATTTT
len: 16; abundance: -; j_gene: TRBJ2-5; v_gene: TRBV10-2; d_gene: TRBD2; CDR3aa: CASKSSGGARWETQYF; CDR3nt: TGCGCCAGCAAATCTAGCGGGGGGGCTCGGTGGGAGACCCAGTACTTC
len: 14; abundance: few; j_gene: TRBJ1-6; v_gene: TRBV27; d_gene: -; CDR3aa: CASSCYSFVGPLHF; CDR3nt: TGTGCCAGCAGTTGCTACAGCTTCGTTGGACCCCTCCACTTT
len: 13; abundance: -; j_gene: TRBJ1-1; v_gene: TRBV5-1; d_gene: -; CDR3aa: CASGLGQNTEAFF; CDR3nt: TGCGCCAGCGGCCTCGGACAGAACACTGAAGCTTTCTTT
len: 15; abundance: -; j_gene: TRBJ2-5; v_gene: TRBV7-2; d_gene: -; CDR3aa: CASSPEVGGAKTQYF; CDR3nt: TGTGCCAGCAGCCCCGAGGTTGGGGGCGCGAAGACCCAGTACTTC
len: 14; abundance: few; j_gene: TRBJ1-2; v_gene: TRBV12-3/TRBV12-4; d_gene: -; CDR3aa: CASTPGRRAYGYTF; CDR3nt: TGTGCCAGCACCCCAGGGAGGAGGGCCTATGGCTACACCTTC
len: 15; abundance: few; j_gene: TRBJ1-2; v_gene: TRBV29-1; d_gene: -; CDR3aa: CSVDGGLTPDYGYTF; CDR3nt: TGCAGCGTTGATGGGGGCCTTACGCCCGACTATGGCTACACCTTC
len: 13; abundance: -; j_gene: TRBJ1-5; v_gene: TRBV6-1; d_gene: TRBD1; CDR3aa: CASNTQGNQPQHF; CDR3nt: TGTGCCAGCAATACACAGGGGAATCAGCCCCAGCATTTT
len: 16; abundance: many; j_gene: TRBJ2-3; v_gene: TRBV12-3/TRBV12-4; d_gene: TRBD2; CDR3aa: CASSSLAGGPTDTQYF; CDR3nt: TGTGCCAGCAGTTCACTAGCGGGGGGGCCCACAGATACGCAGTATTTT
len: 15; abundance: many; j_gene: TRBJ2-2; v_gene: TRBV5-5; d_gene: -; CDR3aa: CASSLEGVNTGELFF; CDR3nt: TGTGCCAGCAGCTTGGAAGGGGTGAACACCGGGGAGCTGTTTTTT
len: 15; abundance: -; j_gene: TRBJ1-5; v_gene: TRBV6-5; d_gene: -; CDR3aa: CASSSRQARNQPQHF; CDR3nt: TGTGCCAGCAGTTCCCGACAGGCACGCAATCAGCCCCAGCATTTT
len: 12; abundance: -; j_gene: TRBJ2-4; v_gene: TRBV27; d_gene: TRBD1; CDR3aa: CASSDRANIQYF; CDR3nt: TGTGCCAGCAGCGACAGGGCAAACATTCAGTACTTC
len: 13; abundance: few; j_gene: TRBJ2-1; v_gene: TRBV12-3/TRBV12-4; d_gene: -; CDR3aa: CASSFRVGDEQFF; CDR3nt: TGTGCCAGCAGTTTCCGGGTTGGGGATGAGCAGTTCTTC
len: 14; abundance: few; j_gene: TRBJ2-5; v_gene: TRBV25-1; d_gene: -; CDR3aa: CASSDFNNQETQYF; CDR3nt: TGTGCCAGCAGTGACTTTAACAACCAAGAGACCCAGTACTTC
len: 13; abundance: few; j_gene: TRBJ1-3; v_gene: TRBV7-8; d_gene: -; CDR3aa: CASSWTVGNTIYF; CDR3nt: TGTGCCAGCAGCTGGACTGTTGGAAACACCATATATTTT
len: 15; abundance: few; j_gene: TRBJ2-7; v_gene: TRBV19; d_gene: TRBD1; CDR3aa: CASSPGQGPTYEQYF; CDR3nt: TGTGCCAGTAGTCCGGGACAGGGTCCAACCTACGAGCAGTACTTC
len: 14; abundance: -; j_gene: TRBJ2-5; v_gene: TRBV6-5; d_gene: -; CDR3aa: CATSYSELGETQYF; CDR3nt: TGTGCCACCAGTTACAGCGAGCTGGGAGAGACCCAGTACTTC
len: 15; abundance: -; j_gene: TRBJ1-2; v_gene: TRBV15; d_gene: TRBD1; CDR3aa: CATSRTGTGVYGYTF; CDR3nt: TGTGCCACCAGCAGGACCGGGACAGGGGTCTATGGCTACACCTTC
len: 15; abundance: few; j_gene: TRBJ2-3; v_gene: TRBV4-2; d_gene: -; CDR3aa: CASSQDLSGSDTQYF; CDR3nt: TGTGCCAGCAGCCAAGATCTGAGTGGGTCAGATACGCAGTATTTT
len: 14; abundance: few; j_gene: TRBJ2-3; v_gene: TRBV9; d_gene: -; CDR3aa: CASSQGLPADTQYF; CDR3nt: TGTGCCAGCAGCCAGGGACTCCCGGCCGATACGCAGTATTTT
len: 12; abundance: few; j_gene: TRBJ1-1; v_gene: TRBV19; d_gene: -; CDR3aa: CASSIGTTEAFF; CDR3nt: TGTGCCAGTAGTATTGGTACCACTGAAGCTTTCTTT
len: 14; abundance: few; j_gene: TRBJ1-2; v_gene: TRBV5-6; d_gene: TRBD1; CDR3aa: CASSLRGQAAGYTF; CDR3nt: TGTGCCAGCAGCTTGAGGGGGCAGGCGGCTGGCTACACCTTC
len: 16; abundance: -; j_gene: TRBJ1-1; v_gene: TRBV5-1; d_gene: -; CDR3aa: CASSLFGGTGNTEAFF; CDR3nt: TGCGCCAGCAGCTTGTTTGGGGGCACAGGGAACACTGAAGCTTTCTTT
len: 14; abundance: few; j_gene: TRBJ1-2; v_gene: TRBV12-3/TRBV12-4; d_gene: TRBD1; CDR3aa: CASSRGQGGAGYTF; CDR3nt: TGTGCCAGCAGCCGGGGACAGGGTGGAGCGGGCTACACCTTC
len: 16; abundance: -; j_gene: TRBJ1-1; v_gene: TRBV10-3; d_gene: -; CDR3aa: CAISDYKGGGNTEAFF; CDR3nt: TGTGCCATCAGTGATTACAAGGGGGGAGGGAACACTGAAGCTTTCTTT
len: 17; abundance: many; j_gene: TRBJ2-1; v_gene: TRBV7-2; d_gene: TRBD2; CDR3aa: CASSPFLLTSGGNEQFF; CDR3nt: TGTGCCAGCAGCCCATTTCTCCTAACTAGCGGGGGCAATGAGCAGTTCTTC
len: 15; abundance: -; j_gene: TRBJ2-2; v_gene: TRBV25-1; d_gene: -; CDR3aa: CASSEGQIRTGELFF; CDR3nt: TGTGCCAGCAGTGAGGGACAAATAAGAACCGGGGAGCTGTTTTTT
len: 16; abundance: -; j_gene: TRBJ2-1; v_gene: TRBV7-2; d_gene: TRBD2; CDR3aa: CASSSGLAGGDNEQFF; CDR3nt: TGTGCCAGCAGCTCCGGACTAGCGGGGGGGGACAATGAGCAGTTCTTC
len: 14; abundance: many; j_gene: TRBJ2-3; v_gene: TRBV12-5; d_gene: TRBD1; CDR3aa: CASGSRTGADTQYF; CDR3nt: TGTGCTAGTGGTTCGCGGACAGGGGCAGATACGCAGTATTTT
len: 17; abundance: -; j_gene: TRBJ1-5; v_gene: TRBV6-1; d_gene: -; CDR3aa: CASIDAVGEGALRPQHF; CDR3nt: TGTGCCAGCATCGACGCCGTGGGGGAGGGAGCCTTACGGCCCCAGCATTTT
len: 14; abundance: few; j_gene: TRBJ2-5; v_gene: TRBV7-6; d_gene: -; CDR3aa: CASSLDTSVETQYF; CDR3nt: TGTGCCAGCAGCTTAGACACCAGCGTAGAGACCCAGTACTTC
len: 17; abundance: -; j_gene: TRBJ2-2; v_gene: TRBV9; d_gene: -; CDR3aa: CASSVVDSGSDTGELFF; CDR3nt: TGTGCCAGCAGCGTAGTCGATTCGGGGTCGGACACCGGGGAGCTGTTTTTT
len: 13; abundance: -; j_gene: TRBJ2-5; v_gene: TRBV6-1; d_gene: -; CDR3aa: CASIEGGKETQYF; CDR3nt: TGTGCCAGCATCGAAGGGGGAAAAGAGACCCAGTACTTC
len: 14; abundance: few; j_gene: TRBJ2-7; v_gene: TRBV9; d_gene: -; CDR3aa: CASSEGTDSYEQYF; CDR3nt: TGTGCCAGCAGCGAGGGGACCGACTCCTACGAGCAGTACTTC
len: 17; abundance: -; j_gene: TRBJ2-7; v_gene: TRBV11-2; d_gene: -; CDR3aa: CASSLDTVAPIRLKQYF; CDR3nt: TGTGCCAGCAGCTTAGACACAGTGGCACCTATTCGGTTGAAGCAGTACTTC
len: 16; abundance: few; j_gene: TRBJ2-3; v_gene: TRBV6-5; d_gene: TRBD1; CDR3aa: CASSYGVDRDTDTQYF; CDR3nt: TGTGCCAGCAGTTACGGAGTAGACAGGGACACAGATACGCAGTATTTT
len: 13; abundance: few; j_gene: TRBJ1-4; v_gene: TRBV7-2; d_gene: -; CDR3aa: CASSLPESEKLFF; CDR3nt: TGTGCCAGCAGCTTACCGGAGTCGGAAAAACTGTTTTTT
len: 14; abundance: few; j_gene: TRBJ2-5; v_gene: TRBV6-2/TRBV6-3; d_gene: -; CDR3aa: CASSSTGPQETQYF; CDR3nt: TGTGCCAGCAGTTCGACTGGGCCCCAAGAGACCCAGTACTTC
len: 12; abundance: few; j_gene: TRBJ2-5; v_gene: TRBV5-6; d_gene: -; CDR3aa: CASSAGLGTQYF; CDR3nt: TGTGCCAGCAGCGCGGGGCTCGGGACCCAGTACTTC
len: 13; abundance: -; j_gene: TRBJ2-1; v_gene: TRBV4-2; d_gene: -; CDR3aa: CASSQKGLEEQFF; CDR3nt: TGTGCCAGCAGCCAAAAGGGTCTTGAGGAGCAGTTCTTC
len: 16; abundance: few; j_gene: TRBJ1-5; v_gene: TRBV7-8; d_gene: -; CDR3aa: CASSSQGIRRNQPQHF; CDR3nt: TGTGCCAGCAGCTCCCAGGGAATTCGACGCAATCAGCCCCAGCATTTT
len: 16; abundance: -; j_gene: TRBJ2-2; v_gene: TRBV20-1; d_gene: -; CDR3aa: CSAPHAGTTNTGELFF; CDR3nt: TGCAGTGCTCCCCACGCGGGGACAACGAACACCGGGGAGCTGTTTTTT
len: 15; abundance: few; j_gene: TRBJ2-1; v_gene: TRBV7-6; d_gene: -; CDR3aa: CASSLQGGIYNEQFF; CDR3nt: TGTGCCAGCAGCTTGCAGGGGGGGATCTACAATGAGCAGTTCTTC
len: 14; abundance: -; j_gene: TRBJ2-3; v_gene: TRBV20-1; d_gene: -; CDR3aa: CSARSGGGTDTQYF; CDR3nt: TGCAGTGCCCGTAGCGGAGGGGGCACAGATACGCAGTATTTT
len: 14; abundance: few; j_gene: TRBJ2-3; v_gene: TRBV5-4; d_gene: -; CDR3aa: CASSLPLGAHTQYF; CDR3nt: TGTGCCAGCAGCCTTCCTTTGGGGGCGCATACGCAGTATTTT
len: 16; abundance: few; j_gene: TRBJ2-2; v_gene: TRBV7-9; d_gene: -; CDR3aa: CASSPRVGRNTGELFF; CDR3nt: TGTGCCAGCAGCCCTCGTGTGGGCAGGAACACCGGGGAGCTGTTTTTT
len: 15; abundance: -; j_gene: TRBJ2-3; v_gene: TRBV9; d_gene: TRBD2; CDR3aa: CASRRGGLATDTQYF; CDR3nt: TGTGCCAGCAGGCGGGGGGGACTAGCAACAGATACGCAGTATTTT
len: 14; abundance: -; j_gene: TRBJ2-7; v_gene: TRBV20-1; d_gene: TRBD2; CDR3aa: CSARGTGTTYEQYF; CDR3nt: TGCAGTGCTAGAGGGACCGGGACTACCTACGAGCAGTACTTC
len: 17; abundance: few; j_gene: TRBJ2-3; v_gene: TRBV20-1; d_gene: TRBD2; CDR3aa: CSARGLVAGGPPDTQYF; CDR3nt: TGCAGTGCTAGAGGATTGGTGGCGGGGGGGCCCCCAGATACGCAGTATTTT
len: 14; abundance: few; j_gene: TRBJ1-3; v_gene: TRBV12-3/TRBV12-4; d_gene: -; CDR3aa: CASSRWLGGNTIYF; CDR3nt: TGTGCCAGCAGTCGCTGGTTAGGTGGAAACACCATATATTTT
len: 14; abundance: few; j_gene: TRBJ1-2; v_gene: TRBV14; d_gene: -; CDR3aa: CASSQDSAYYGYTF; CDR3nt: TGTGCCAGCAGCCAAGATTCGGCGTATTATGGCTACACCTTC
len: 16; abundance: few; j_gene: TRBJ2-3; v_gene: TRBV18; d_gene: -; CDR3aa: CASSPGLSSDTDTQYF; CDR3nt: TGTGCCAGCTCACCGGGTCTGTCCTCGGACACAGATACGCAGTATTTT